A selection of T cell receptor beta chains follows, all from one sample in a study of cytomegalovirus exposure and HLA in healthy donors. Only in-frame clones appear in the TCRdb table, and some are missing; sequencing was by immunoSEQ multiplex PCR. Among more than 300,000 clones listed, just over 85% were seen once. Sequencing was done on a sample of PBMCs. These TCRs come from a woman aged 18 to 35 in good health and CMV-seronegative. The CDR3 runs from the conserved cysteine through the conserved F or W.

cdr3_length j_call v_call cdr3_aa
12 TRBJ1-1 TRBV19 CASSFGGTEAFF
14 TRBJ2-3 TRBV29-1 CSVQAGGSTDTQYF
14 TRBJ2-7 TRBV6-6 CASSYQSSSYEQYF
15 TRBJ2-1 TRBV6-5 CASSYVGTGTTEQFF
13 TRBJ2-7 TRBV18 CASSPIRTSEQYF
14 TRBJ1-1 TRBV18 CASSPQGGDTEAFF
12 TRBJ2-7 TRBV7-9 CASSPPPGEQYF
14 TRBJ2-3 TRBV5-1 CASSFGGSTDTQYF
16 TRBJ2-2 TRBV7-9 CASSLGGLANTGELFF
16 TRBJ1-2 TRBV5-5 CASSPMGASPNYGYTF
16 TRBJ1-5 TRBV7-2 CASSPSGPRGNQPQHF
14 TRBJ1-2 TRBV28 CASSLQTERYGYTF
14 TRBJ2-7 TRBV18 CASSAGTANHEQYF
14 TRBJ1-2 TRBV5-1 CASSSAKDRWGYTF
15 TRBJ1-5 TRBV7-2 CASSLGVGVGQPQHF
13 TRBJ1-4 TRBV6-6 CATRGPANEKLFF
14 TRBJ2-3 TRBV6-5 CASSRDTITDTQYF
15 TRBJ2-2 TRBV11-3 CASSLGLANTGELFF
15 TRBJ1-1 TRBV7-8 CASSLVLSGNTEAFF
13 TRBJ1-2 TRBV5-1 CASDAGQGHGYTF
15 TRBJ1-2 TRBV15 CATSRPPSGVGGYTF
15 TRBJ2-5 TRBV7-6 CASSLGGAGAETQYF
14 TRBJ2-7 TRBV14 CASSPYRGRDEQYF
14 TRBJ2-6 TRBV5-4 CASSPLGGLAVLTF
14 TRBJ1-5 TRBV6-4 CASSDVPGQQPQHF